Listed below are T cell receptor beta chains from one sample, sequenced in a study of shared clonotypes between healthy human individuals. Clones were sequenced by immunoSEQ multiplex PCR, and TCRdb holds only the in-frame ones, with some missing. This table has approximately 2,000,000 clones, 85% to 95% appearing once. The sequencing input was naive CD4+ T cells from PBMCs. The source is a man between 18 and 35 years old in good health. Some clones in this sample may be carry-over from other donors' samples. The CDR3 runs from the conserved cysteine through the conserved F or W. The order of the fields is CDR3 length, V gene, clone size, D gene, J gene, CDR3 protein, CDR3 DNA. D genes are given only for firm matches. Size is stated for part of the rows, as once, few or many counts, or as a class when the clone is expanded.

>14|TRBV29-1|-|-|TRBJ1-2
CSVDAAGLDYGYTF
TGCAGCGTTGATGCGGCAGGACTTGACTATGGCTACACCTTC
>14|TRBV6-6|once|TRBD1|TRBJ1-4
CASSYLTGSEKLFF
TGTGCCAGCAGTTACCTGACAGGGTCCGAAAAACTGTTTTTT
>14|TRBV4-2|-|TRBD1|TRBJ1-2
CASSQTGINYGYTF
TGTGCCAGCAGCCAGACAGGGATCAACTATGGCTACACCTTC
>17|TRBV18|-|-|TRBJ2-7
CASSPIISGLKTYEQYF
TGTGCCAGCTCACCAATTATAAGTGGATTGAAGACCTACGAGCAGTACTTC
>14|TRBV28|-|-|TRBJ1-2
CASSFRAGVYGYTF
TGTGCCAGCAGTTTCAGGGCGGGGGTCTATGGCTACACCTTC
>15|TRBV7-3|-|TRBD1|TRBJ2-5
CASSWTGGKEETQYF
TGTGCCAGCAGCTGGACAGGGGGCAAAGAAGAGACCCAGTACTTC
>17|TRBV28|-|TRBD1|TRBJ1-1
CASRTFRGTVINTEAFF
TGTGCCAGCAGGACCTTTCGGGGGACAGTCATCAACACTGAAGCTTTCTTT
>14|TRBV7-9|-|-|TRBJ1-4
CASSLWGTNEKLFF
TGTGCCAGCAGCTTATGGGGGACTAATGAAAAACTGTTTTTT
>15|TRBV9|-|TRBD1|TRBJ1-4
CASSVTPGQVEKLFF
TGTGCCAGCAGCGTAACCCCGGGACAGGTTGAAAAACTGTTTTTT
>13|TRBV28|-|-|TRBJ1-2
CASRSPGPYGYTF
TGTGCCAGCAGATCTCCGGGACCCTATGGCTACACCTTC
>13|TRBV7-8|-|-|TRBJ2-5
CASSWSNQETQYF
TGTGCCAGCAGCTGGTCAAATCAAGAGACCCAGTACTTC
>16|TRBV28|-|TRBD2|TRBJ2-7
CASSLVTSGSIYEQYF
TGTGCCAGCAGTTTAGTTACTAGCGGGAGTATCTACGAGCAGTACTTC
>18|TRBV5-6|-|TRBD1|TRBJ2-2
CAWSRIKDRGLNTGELFF
TGTGCCTGGTCCCGAATTAAGGACAGGGGCCTCAACACCGGGGAGCTGTTTTTT
>14|TRBV5-8|-|TRBD2|TRBJ2-1
CASCPASGRKAQFF
TGTGCCAGCTGTCCGGCTAGCGGACGGAAGGCGCAGTTCTTC
>14|TRBV6-6|-|-|TRBJ1-5
CASRRGRDRSPQHF
TGTGCCAGCAGGCGTGGGAGGGATCGATCACCCCAGCATTTT
>14|TRBV7-3|-|-|TRBJ1-2
CASSSGGGGYGYTF
TGTGCCAGCAGCTCCGGTGGGGGTGGCTATGGCTACACCTTC
>16|TRBV15|once|TRBD2|TRBJ2-3
CATSRGTSGDTDTQYF
TGTGCCACCAGCAGAGGAACTAGCGGAGACACAGATACGCAGTATTTT
>15|TRBV5-4|few|-|TRBJ2-1
CASSLRASSYNEQFF
TGTGCCAGCAGCTTACGGGCCTCCTCCTACAATGAGCAGTTCTTC
>14|TRBV18|-|TRBD1|TRBJ2-7
CASSPRDRVLEQYF
TGTGCCAGCTCACCGCGGGACAGGGTATTAGAGCAGTACTTC
>11|TRBV20-1|-|-|TRBJ2-1
CSTGQYNEQFF
TGCAGTACGGGGCAGTACAATGAGCAGTTCTTC
>13|TRBV29-1|once|-|TRBJ1-2
CSVVTGAVLGYTF
TGCAGCGTTGTTACGGGGGCAGTACTTGGCTACACCTTC
>15|TRBV5-1|once|-|TRBJ1-1
CASSLRDFRDTEAFF
TGCGCCAGCAGCCTGAGGGACTTTCGGGACACTGAAGCTTTCTTT
>18|TRBV4-3|-|TRBD2|TRBJ2-3
CASSQGEPTSGRTDTQYF
TGCGCCAGCAGCCAAGGCGAACCGACTAGCGGGAGGACAGATACGCAGTATTTT
>14|TRBV18|-|-|TRBJ2-7
CASSPLEGGDEQYF
TGTGCCAGCTCACCCTTGGAGGGGGGCGACGAGCAGTACTTC
>14|TRBV28|-|TRBD2|TRBJ2-7
CASSRPGGVREQYF
TGTGCCAGCAGCAGACCGGGGGGGGTCCGCGAGCAGTACTTC
>11|TRBV28|-|-|TRBJ1-3
CASNSGDTIYF
TGTGCCAGCAATTCTGGGGACACCATATATTTT
>12|TRBV29-1|-|TRBD1|TRBJ2-3
CSVGQGTDTQYF
TGCAGCGTCGGACAGGGCACAGATACGCAGTATTTT
>15|TRBV7-2|-|TRBD1|TRBJ2-7
CASSLGGDRFYEQYF
TGTGCCAGCAGCTTAGGGGGGGACAGGTTCTACGAGCAGTACTTC
>19|TRBV7-3|-|TRBD2|TRBJ2-2
CASSLKGTSGRTNTGELFF
TGTGCCAGCAGCTTAAAGGGCACTAGCGGGAGGACGAACACCGGGGAGCTGTTTTTT
>15|TRBV5-1|-|-|TRBJ2-3
CASSLTVGGTDTQYF
TGCGCCAGCAGCTTGACGGTGGGTGGCACAGATACGCAGTATTTT
>17|TRBV19|-|TRBD1|TRBJ1-2
CASSSRDRGPQGYGYTF
TGTGCCAGTAGTTCGCGGGACAGGGGGCCGCAGGGCTATGGCTACACCTTC
>17|TRBV27|-|TRBD2|TRBJ2-1
CASSSWTSGRMGNEQFF
TGTGCCAGCAGTTCGTGGACTAGCGGGAGGATGGGGAATGAGCAGTTCTTC
>14|TRBV28|-|-|TRBJ2-5
CASSLSWGQETQYF
TGTGCCAGCAGTTTGTCTTGGGGGCAAGAGACCCAGTACTTC
>15|TRBV27|-|TRBD1|TRBJ2-5
CASHPSGGYVETQYF
TGTGCCAGCCACCCATCAGGGGGTTATGTTGAGACCCAGTACTTC
>14|TRBV18|-|TRBD1|TRBJ1-2
CASSGAQGVYGYTF
TGTGCCAGCTCCGGCGCCCAGGGGGTCTATGGCTACACCTTC
>18|TRBV10-3|-|TRBD1|TRBJ2-3
CAISESGTGGFQTDTQYF
TGTGCCATCAGTGAGTCTGGGACAGGGGGCTTTCAGACAGATACGCAGTATTTT
>16|TRBV28|-|-|TRBJ2-7
CVSSLSSALSSYEQYF
TGTGTCAGCAGTTTGTCTAGCGCCTTAAGCTCCTACGAGCAGTACTTC
>14|TRBV7-7|-|-|TRBJ2-3
CASSLGPSADTQYF
TGTGCCAGCAGCTTAGGACCCTCTGCAGATACGCAGTATTTT
>14|TRBV5-3|-|-|TRBJ1-1
CASSRAVRGTEAFF
TGTGCCAGCAGCCGGGCGGTGCGTGGGACTGAAGCTTTCTTT
>13|TRBV5-1|-|TRBD1|TRBJ1-1
CASSRDRATEAFF
TGCGCCAGCAGCCGGGACAGGGCCACTGAAGCTTTCTTT
>15|TRBV30|-|TRBD1|TRBJ1-2
CAWSVYGTGGAGYTF
TGTGCCTGGAGTGTCTACGGGACAGGGGGTGCTGGCTACACCTTC
>16|TRBV11-2|-|-|TRBJ2-3
CASSKRTGTSTDTQYF
TGTGCCAGCAGTAAAAGGACTGGTACTAGCACAGATACGCAGTATTTT
>17|TRBV18|-|TRBD2|TRBJ2-7
CASSPLPVASGGYEQYF
TGTGCCAGCTCACCCCTACCGGTGGCGTCGGGGGGTTACGAGCAGTACTTC
>12|TRBV6-1|few|-|TRBJ1-1
CASSISITEAFF
TGTGCCAGCAGTATCAGTATCACTGAAGCTTTCTTT
>14|TRBV28|-|-|TRBJ2-7
CASSLLGITYEQYF
TGTGCCAGCAGTTTACTTGGGATAACCTACGAGCAGTACTTC
>16|TRBV19|-|TRBD1|TRBJ2-3
CASSSPGQGLTDTQYF
TGTGCCAGTAGTTCTCCCGGACAGGGGTTAACAGATACGCAGTATTTT
>16|TRBV7-6|-|TRBD2|TRBJ2-3
CASSRLAGVGTDTQYF
TGTGCCAGCAGCAGACTAGCGGGAGTAGGAACAGATACGCAGTATTTT
>14|TRBV5-1|once|TRBD1|TRBJ2-6
CASSQPGQSNVLTF
TGCGCCAGCAGCCAACCGGGACAGTCCAACGTCCTGACTTTC
>18|TRBV5-1|-|TRBD2|TRBJ2-3
CASSPRPPSGGYTDTQYF
TGCGCCAGCAGCCCGCGACCACCTAGCGGGGGCTACACAGATACGCAGTATTTT
>16|TRBV5-4|-|TRBD2|TRBJ2-1
CASSGGGRAGYNEQFF
TGTGCCAGCAGCGGTGGCGGGAGGGCCGGCTACAATGAGCAGTTCTTC
>14|TRBV27|-|-|TRBJ2-1
CATTLWGVDNEQFF
TGTGCCACCACGCTTTGGGGAGTAGACAATGAGCAGTTCTTC
>16|TRBV27|-|TRBD2|TRBJ2-1
CASSPLSSGRADEQFF
TGTGCCAGCAGCCCCCTTTCTAGCGGGAGGGCCGATGAGCAGTTCTTC
>16|TRBV4-2|-|TRBD2|TRBJ2-7
CASSQDLTSGSYEQYF
TGTGCCAGCAGCCAAGATCTGACTAGCGGGAGCTACGAGCAGTACTTC
>15|TRBV7-2|-|-|TRBJ2-7
CASSLVGGRDYEQYF
TGTGCCAGCAGCTTAGTCGGCGGCAGGGACTACGAGCAGTACTTC